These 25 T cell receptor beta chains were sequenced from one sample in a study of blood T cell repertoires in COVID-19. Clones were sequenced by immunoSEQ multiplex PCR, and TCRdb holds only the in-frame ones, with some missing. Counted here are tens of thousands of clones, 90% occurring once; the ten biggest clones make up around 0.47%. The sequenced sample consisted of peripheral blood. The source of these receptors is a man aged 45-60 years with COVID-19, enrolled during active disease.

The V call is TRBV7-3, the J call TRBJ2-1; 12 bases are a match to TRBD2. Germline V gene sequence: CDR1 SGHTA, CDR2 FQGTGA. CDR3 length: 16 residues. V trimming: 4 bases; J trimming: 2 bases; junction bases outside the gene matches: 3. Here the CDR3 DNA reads TGTGCCAGCAGCTATCTAGCGGGAGGGGCCTACAATGAGCAGTTCTTC. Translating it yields CASSYLAGGAYNEQFF. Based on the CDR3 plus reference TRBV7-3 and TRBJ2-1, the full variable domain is GAGVSQTPSNKVTEKGKYVELRCDPISGHTALYWYRQSLGQGPEFLIYFQGTGAADDSGLPNDRFFAVRPEGSVSTLKIQRTERGDSAVYLCASSYLAGGAYNEQFFGPGTRLTVL.

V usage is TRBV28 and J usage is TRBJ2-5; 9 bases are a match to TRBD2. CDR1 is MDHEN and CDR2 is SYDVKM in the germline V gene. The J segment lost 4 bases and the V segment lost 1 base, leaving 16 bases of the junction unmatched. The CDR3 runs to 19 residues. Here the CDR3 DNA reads TGTGCCAGCAGTTTATACTACTCCGCGGGTAGCGGGAGAGGAGAGACCCAGTACTTC. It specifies CASSLYYSAGSGRGETQYF.

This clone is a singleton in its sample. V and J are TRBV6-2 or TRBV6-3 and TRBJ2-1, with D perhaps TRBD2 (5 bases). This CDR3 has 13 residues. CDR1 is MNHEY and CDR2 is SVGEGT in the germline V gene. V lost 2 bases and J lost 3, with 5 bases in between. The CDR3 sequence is CASSYRDYNEQFF. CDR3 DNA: TGTGCCAGCAGTTACCGGGACTACAATGAGCAGTTCTTC.

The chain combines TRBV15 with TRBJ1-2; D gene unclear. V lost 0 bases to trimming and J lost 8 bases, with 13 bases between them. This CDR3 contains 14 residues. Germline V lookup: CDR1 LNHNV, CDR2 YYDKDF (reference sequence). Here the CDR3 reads CATSRDEGPRGYTF. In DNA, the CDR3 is TGTGCCACCAGCAGAGATGAGGGTCCCCGGGGCTACACCTTC.

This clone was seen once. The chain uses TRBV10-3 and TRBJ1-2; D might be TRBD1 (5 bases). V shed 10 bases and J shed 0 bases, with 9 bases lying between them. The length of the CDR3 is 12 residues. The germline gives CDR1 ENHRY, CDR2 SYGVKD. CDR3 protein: CATGGANYGYTF. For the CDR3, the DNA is TGTGCCACCGGGGGAGCTAACTATGGCTACACCTTC.

CDR3 DNA sequence: TGTGCCAGCAGTCCCTATCTTGATGGGGGCGCCAATGGCTACACCTTC. It encodes CASSPYLDGGANGYTF. The rearrangement links TRBV28 to TRBJ1-2, with D perhaps matching TRBD1 (6 bases). V gave up 5 bases and J gave up 6 bases, with 22 bases separating them. The CDR3 totals 16 residues. Per germline, CDR1 MDHEN and CDR2 SYDVKM.

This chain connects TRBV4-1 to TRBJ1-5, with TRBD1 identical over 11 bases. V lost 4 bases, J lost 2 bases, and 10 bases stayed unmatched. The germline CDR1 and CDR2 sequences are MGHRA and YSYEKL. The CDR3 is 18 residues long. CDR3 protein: CASSLRPGQGVGNQPQHF. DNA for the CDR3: TGCGCCAGCAGCCTAAGGCCGGGACAGGGGGTCGGCAATCAGCCCCAGCATTTT.

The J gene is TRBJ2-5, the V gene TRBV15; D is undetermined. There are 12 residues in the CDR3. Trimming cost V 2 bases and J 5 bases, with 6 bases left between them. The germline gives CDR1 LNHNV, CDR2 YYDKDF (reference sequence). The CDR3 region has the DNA TGTGCCACCAGCAGACTTCGGGAGACCCAGTACTTC. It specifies CATSRLRETQYF.

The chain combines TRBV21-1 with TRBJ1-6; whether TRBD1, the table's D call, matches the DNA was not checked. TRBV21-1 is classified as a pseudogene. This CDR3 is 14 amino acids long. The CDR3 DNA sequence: TGTGCTACCAGGGGGGATCGATATTATTCACCCCTCCACTTT. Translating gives CATRGDRYYSPLHF.

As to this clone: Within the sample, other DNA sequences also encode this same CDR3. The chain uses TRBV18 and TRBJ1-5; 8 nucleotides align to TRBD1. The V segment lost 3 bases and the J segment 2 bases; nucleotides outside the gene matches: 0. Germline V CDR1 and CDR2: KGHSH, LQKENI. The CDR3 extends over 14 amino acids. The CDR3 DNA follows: TGTGCCAGCTCACCGACAGGGGGCAATCAGCCCCAGCATTTT. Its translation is CASSPTGGNQPQHF.

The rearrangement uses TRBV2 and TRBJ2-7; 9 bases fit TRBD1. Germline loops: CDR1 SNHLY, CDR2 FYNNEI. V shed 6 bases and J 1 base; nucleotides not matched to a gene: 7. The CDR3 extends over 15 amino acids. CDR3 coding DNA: TGTGCCAGCAGGGTTGGGGGACAGGGATCCTACGAGCAGTACTTC. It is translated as CASRVGGQGSYEQYF. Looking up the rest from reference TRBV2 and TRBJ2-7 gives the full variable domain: EPEVTQTPSHQVTQMGQEVILRCVPISNHLYFYWYRQILGQKVEFLVSFYNNEISEKSEIFDDQFSVERPDGSNFTLKIRSTKLEDSAMYFCASRVGGQGSYEQYFGPGTRLTVT.

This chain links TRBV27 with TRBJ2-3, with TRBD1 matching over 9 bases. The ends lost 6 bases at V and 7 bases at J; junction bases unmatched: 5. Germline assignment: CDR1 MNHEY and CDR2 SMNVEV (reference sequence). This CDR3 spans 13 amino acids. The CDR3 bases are TGTGCCAGCAGCCAGACAGGGGGAAATACGCAGTATTTT. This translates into CASSQTGGNTQYF.

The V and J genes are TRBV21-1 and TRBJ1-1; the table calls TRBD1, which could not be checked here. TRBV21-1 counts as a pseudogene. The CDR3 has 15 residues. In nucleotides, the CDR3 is TGTGCCAGCAGCAAAAGCCGACAGGGGGCCTCGGAAGCTTTCTTT. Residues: CASSKSRQGASEAFF.

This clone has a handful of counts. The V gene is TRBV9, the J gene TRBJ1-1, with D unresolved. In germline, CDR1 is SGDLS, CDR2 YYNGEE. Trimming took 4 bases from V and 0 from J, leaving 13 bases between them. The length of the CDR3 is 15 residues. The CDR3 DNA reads TGTGCCAGCAGCCAGACTTCCTACCTGAACACTGAAGCTTTCTTT. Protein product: CASSQTSYLNTEAFF.

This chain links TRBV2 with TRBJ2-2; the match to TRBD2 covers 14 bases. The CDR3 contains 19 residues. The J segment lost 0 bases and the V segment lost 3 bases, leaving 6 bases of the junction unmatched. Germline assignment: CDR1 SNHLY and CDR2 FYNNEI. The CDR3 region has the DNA TGTGCCAGCAGTGAGGGACTAGCGGGAGCCCCAACGAACACCGGGGAGCTGTTTTTT. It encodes CASSEGLAGAPTNTGELFF.

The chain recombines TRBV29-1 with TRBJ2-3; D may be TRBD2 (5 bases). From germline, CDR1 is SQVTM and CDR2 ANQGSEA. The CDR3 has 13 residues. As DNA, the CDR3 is TGCAGTCTGGGGAGCACTAGCACAGATACGCAGTATTTT. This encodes CSLGSTSTDTQYF.

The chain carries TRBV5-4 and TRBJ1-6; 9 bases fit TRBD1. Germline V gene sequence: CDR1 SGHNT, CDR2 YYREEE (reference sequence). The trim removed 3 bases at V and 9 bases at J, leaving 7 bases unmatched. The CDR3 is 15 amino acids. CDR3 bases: TGTGCCAGCAGCTATCAACAGGGGGCGCGTTCACCCCTCCACTTT. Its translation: CASSYQQGARSPLHF.

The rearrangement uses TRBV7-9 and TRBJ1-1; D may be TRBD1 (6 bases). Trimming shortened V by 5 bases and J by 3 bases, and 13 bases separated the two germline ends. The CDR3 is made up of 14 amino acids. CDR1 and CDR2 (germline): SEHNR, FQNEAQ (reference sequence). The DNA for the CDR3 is TGTGCCAGCAGCATCCGGACAGCGGACACTGAAGCTTTCTTT. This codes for CASSIRTADTEAFF.

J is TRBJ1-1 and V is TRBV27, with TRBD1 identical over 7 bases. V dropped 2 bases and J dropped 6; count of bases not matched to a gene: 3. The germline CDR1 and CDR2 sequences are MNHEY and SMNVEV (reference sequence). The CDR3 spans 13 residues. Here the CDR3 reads CASSLNRGSEAFF. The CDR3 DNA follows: TGTGCCAGCAGTTTAAACAGGGGCTCTGAAGCTTTCTTT.

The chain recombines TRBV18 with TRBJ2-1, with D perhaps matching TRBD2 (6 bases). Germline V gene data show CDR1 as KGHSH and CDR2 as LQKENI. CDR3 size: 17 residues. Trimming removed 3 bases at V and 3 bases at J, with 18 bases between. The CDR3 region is CASSPAGRTWLYNEQFF. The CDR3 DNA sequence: TGTGCCAGCTCACCCGCGGGGAGGACATGGCTCTACAATGAGCAGTTCTTC.

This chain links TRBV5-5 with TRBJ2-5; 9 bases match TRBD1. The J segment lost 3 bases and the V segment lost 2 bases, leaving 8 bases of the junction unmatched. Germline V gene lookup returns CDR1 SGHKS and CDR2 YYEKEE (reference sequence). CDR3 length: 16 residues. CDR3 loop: CASSFTLQGAKETQYF. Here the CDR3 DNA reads TGTGCCAGCAGCTTTACGCTACAGGGGGCGAAAGAGACCCAGTACTTC.

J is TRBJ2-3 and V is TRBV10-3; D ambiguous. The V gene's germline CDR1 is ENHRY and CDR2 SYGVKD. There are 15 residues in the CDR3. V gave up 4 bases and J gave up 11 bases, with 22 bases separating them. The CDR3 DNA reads TGTGCCATCAGTGTAGGTTTCGACGAGAGCCAGGAGCAGTATTTT. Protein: CAISVGFDESQEQYF.

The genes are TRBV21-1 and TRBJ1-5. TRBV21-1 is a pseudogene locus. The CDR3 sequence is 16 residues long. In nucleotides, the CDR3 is TGTGCCAGCACTCCCCGGCGGGGGGTAAGGGACCAGCCCCAGCATTTT. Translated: CASTPRRGVRDQPQHF.

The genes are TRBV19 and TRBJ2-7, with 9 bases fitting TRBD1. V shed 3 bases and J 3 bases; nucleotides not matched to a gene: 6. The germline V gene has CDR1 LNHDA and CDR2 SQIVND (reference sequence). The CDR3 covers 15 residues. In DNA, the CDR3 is TGTGCCAGTAGTATTTCGGGGACAGGGAACTACGAGCAGTACTTC. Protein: CASSISGTGNYEQYF. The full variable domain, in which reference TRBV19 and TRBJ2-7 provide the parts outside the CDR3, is DGGITQSPKYLFRKEGQNVTLSCEQNLNHDAMYWYRQDPGQGLRLIYYSQIVNDFQKGDIAEGYSVSREKKESFPLTVTSAQKNPTAFYLCASSISGTGNYEQYFGPGTRLTVT.

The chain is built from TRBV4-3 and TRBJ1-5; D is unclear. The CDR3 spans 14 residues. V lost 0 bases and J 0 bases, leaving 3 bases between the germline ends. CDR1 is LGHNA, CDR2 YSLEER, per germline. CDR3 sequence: CASSQDHSNQPQHF. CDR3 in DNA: TGCGCCAGCAGCCAAGATCATAGCAATCAGCCCCAGCATTTT.